Presented here are 29 T cell receptor beta chains from one specimen sequenced in a study of blood T cell repertoires in COVID-19 (dated by TCRdb to 2018 to 2020). The method behind the library was the immunoSEQ multiplex PCR assay. TCRdb mirrors the immuneACCESS table, restricted to in-frame sequences. Some clones are absent from its copies; in checked studies, under half trace to an unresolved V gene, and the reason for the others is unknown. The sample has 93,000 or so clones on record, around 92% of them singletons. Together, the top ten hold 3.5% of the sample. The source material was peripheral blood. Receptors were obtained from a woman aged 55 to 70 with acute or convalescent COVID-19.

This clone appeared a few times. This chain connects TRBV7-2 to TRBJ1-2, with D possibly being TRBD1 (6 bases). The germline CDR1 and CDR2 sequences are SGHTA and FQGNSA. V gave up 7 bases and J gave up 2 bases, with 14 bases separating them. This CDR3 is built from 14 residues. The CDR3 loop reads CASTPRGMNYGYTF. CDR3 nucleotide sequence: TGTGCCAGCACCCCGAGGGGGATGAACTATGGCTACACCTTC.

In this sample, this clone turned up a few times. This sequence joins TRBV12-3 or TRBV12-4 and TRBJ2-3; D gene ambiguous. This CDR3 spans 12 amino acids. Trimming removed 3 bases at V and 6 bases at J, with 7 bases between. The CDR3 DNA sequence: TGTGCCAGCAGTTTCCAGTGGGATACGCAGTATTTT. Translating gives CASSFQWDTQYF.

The chain links TRBV19 to TRBJ1-2; 9 nucleotides match TRBD1. CDR1 and CDR2 from the germline V gene are LNHDA and SQIVND (reference sequence). This CDR3 comprises 15 residues. J lost 5 bases, V lost 4 bases, and 8 bases had no gene match. DNA of the CDR3: TGTGCCAGTAGTAGGGACAGGGCCGGGAGTTATGGCTACACCTTC. Translated, it gives CASSRDRAGSYGYTF.

This clone was counted a few times. V gene TRBV9 combines with J gene TRBJ2-3, with TRBD1 matching over 9 bases. The CDR3 contains 15 residues. V lost 4 bases, J lost 2 bases, and 5 bases stayed unmatched. Germline CDR1 SGDLS, CDR2 YYNGEE. CDR3 sequence (DNA): TGTGCCAGCAGCCGGGGACAGGGAAACACAGATACGCAGTATTTT. As protein: CASSRGQGNTDTQYF.

Worth noting for this clone: The same CDR3 arises from other DNA sequences in this sample as well. This rearrangement joins TRBV5-1 to TRBJ1-3; TRBD1 is a possible D gene (5 bases). The germline V gene has CDR1 SGHRS and CDR2 YFSETQ. V was trimmed by 0 bases and J by 2 bases, leaving 9 bases between them. This CDR3 contains 15 residues. The CDR3 DNA is TGCGCCAGCAGCTTGGGGGCAGGGACTGGAAACACCATATATTTT. Amino acid sequence: CASSLGAGTGNTIYF. The variable domain in full, completed from reference TRBV5-1 and TRBJ1-3, reads KAGVTQTPRYLIKTRGQQVTLSCSPISGHRSVSWYQQTPGQGLQFLFEYFSETQRNKGNFPGRFSGRQFSNSRSEMNVSTLELGDSALYLCASSLGAGTGNTIYFGEGSWLTVV.

The V call is TRBV10-3, the J call TRBJ2-2, with 14 nucleotides matching TRBD2. V dropped 6 bases and J dropped 4; count of bases not matched to a gene: 4. CDR1 and CDR2 (germline): ENHRY, SYGVKD. This CDR3 has 16 residues. The DNA for the CDR3 is TGTGCCATCAGGGGGACTAGCGGGAGAGGCACCGGGGAGCTGTTTTTT. Its translation: CAIRGTSGRGTGELFF.

The chain employs TRBV6-6 and TRBJ1-2; TRBD1 might be the D (5 bases). The V gene's germline CDR1 is MNHNY and CDR2 SVGAGI (reference sequence). The CDR3 length is 13 residues. The V and J ends lost 11 bases and 4 bases respectively, with 17 bases between them. The CDR3 protein is CAAQDTSGYGYTF. The CDR3 DNA is TGTGCCGCCCAGGACACAAGTGGCTATGGCTACACCTTC.

This clone was seen just once. This rearrangement joins TRBV28 to TRBJ1-5; possible D gene TRBD1, 6 bases. CDR1 is MDHEN, CDR2 SYDVKM, per germline. Trimming took 5 bases from V and 2 from J, leaving 22 bases between them. The CDR3 sequence is 18 residues long. The CDR3 bases are TGTGCCAGCAGTGCCCATCAGGGGTTCTCGTTTGGCAATCAGCCCCAGCATTTT. Protein: CASSAHQGFSFGNQPQHF.

J is TRBJ1-5 and V is TRBV5-8; TRBD1 matches at 11 bases. Germline V lookup: CDR1 SGHTS, CDR2 YDEGEE. Trimming cost V 0 bases and J 6 bases; bases outside gene matches: 2. The length of the CDR3 is 15 residues. CDR3: CASSLVGQGVQPQHF. DNA of the CDR3: TGTGCCAGCAGCTTGGTGGGACAGGGGGTTCAGCCCCAGCATTTT.

The DNA for the CDR3 is TGTGCCAGCATAGCCCGCCTGCACGGAGCAGATACGCAGTATTTT. Its translation: CASIARLHGADTQYF. This chain links TRBV6-5 with TRBJ2-3; D unresolved. Germline CDR1 reads MNHEY; CDR2 reads SVGAGI. V was pared by 7 bases and J by 4 bases, with 18 bases between. The CDR3 extends over 15 amino acids.

The chain combines TRBV19 with TRBJ1-3; unclear D gene. V was trimmed by 6 bases and J by 0 bases, leaving 12 bases between them. CDR1 and CDR2 from the germline V gene are LNHDA and SQIVND (reference sequence). The CDR3 extends over 15 amino acids. The DNA of the CDR3 is TGTGCCAGTAGAGAAAGGACTAACTCTGGAAACACCATATATTTT. As protein: CASRERTNSGNTIYF. Using reference TRBV19 and TRBJ1-3 for the parts outside the CDR3, the full variable domain is DGGITQSPKYLFRKEGQNVTLSCEQNLNHDAMYWYRQDPGQGLRLIYYSQIVNDFQKGDIAEGYSVSREKKESFPLTVTSAQKNPTAFYLCASRERTNSGNTIYFGEGSWLTVV.

The chain employs TRBV24-1 and TRBJ2-5; 8 nucleotides match TRBD2. Unmatched junction bases numbered 6, after V lost 3 bases and J lost 4 bases. The CDR3 contains 15 residues. Germline V gene sequence: CDR1 KGHDR, CDR2 SFDVKD. CDR3 sequence reads: CATSDPSGGAETQYF. The DNA for the CDR3 is TGTGCCACCAGTGATCCCTCGGGGGGGGCAGAGACCCAGTACTTC.

The chain joins TRBV7-3 to TRBJ1-6, with 7 bases identical to TRBD1. The trim removed 5 bases at V and 7 bases at J, leaving 8 bases unmatched. The CDR3 spans 15 residues. Germline CDR1 reads SGHTA; CDR2 reads FQGTGA. Here the CDR3 reads CASSREGAPNSPLHF. The CDR3 DNA sequence: TGTGCCAGCAGCCGAGAGGGGGCTCCCAATTCACCCCTCCACTTT. Full variable domain (missing parts from reference TRBV7-3 and TRBJ1-6): GAGVSQTPSNKVTEKGKYVELRCDPISGHTALYWYRQSLGQGPEFLIYFQGTGAADDSGLPNDRFFAVRPEGSVSTLKIQRTERGDSAVYLCASSREGAPNSPLHFGNGTRLTVT.

In DNA, the CDR3 is TGTGCCAGCAGTCCCGAACAGGGGCCTAACTATGGCTACACCTTC. The encoded protein is CASSPEQGPNYGYTF. This chain connects TRBV6-4 to TRBJ1-2; 7 bases match TRBD1. The junction had 6 bases not matched to a gene; V was cut back by 5 bases and J by 0 bases. CDR3 length: 15 residues. The germline V gene has CDR1 MRHNA and CDR2 SNTAGT.

The chain carries TRBV21-1 and TRBJ2-7; the table's D call of TRBD1 was not tested on the DNA. TRBV21-1 is classified as a pseudogene. The CDR3 length is 16 residues. CDR3 amino acids: CASSDGQALLPYEQYV. In DNA form, the CDR3 reads TGTGCCAGCAGCGATGGACAGGCCCTTCTTCCCTACGAGCAGTACGTC.

The genes are TRBV14 and TRBJ2-7, with 9 bases that match TRBD1. Germline V gives CDR1 SGHDN, CDR2 FVKESK. Trimming cost V 3 bases and J 5 bases; bases outside gene matches: 8. The CDR3 is 15 residues long. The CDR3 nucleotides read TGTGCCAGCAGCCAGGTAGAGGACAGGGGCCACGAGCAGTACTTC. Its protein is CASSQVEDRGHEQYF.

This chain joins TRBV18 and TRBJ1-4; D is perhaps TRBD1 (6 bases). The CDR3 is 16 residues long. Trimming removed 3 bases from V and 0 bases from J, with 11 bases in between. CDR1 KGHSH and CDR2 LQKENI come from the germline V gene. CDR3 coding DNA: TGTGCCAGCTCACCGTGGACAGCCGCAACTAATGAAAAACTGTTTTTT. The encoded protein is CASSPWTAATNEKLFF.

This clone has only one observation. V is TRBV15 and J is TRBJ2-2; D is ambiguous. Germline V lookup: CDR1 LNHNV, CDR2 YYDKDF (reference sequence). The V gene lost 3 bases and the J gene lost 0 bases, with 8 bases spanning the gap. The CDR3 length is 15 residues. The CDR3 here is CATSSPRPNTGELFF. The DNA of the CDR3 is TGTGCCACCAGCAGCCCCAGGCCGAACACCGGGGAGCTGTTTTTT.

J is TRBJ1-3 and V is TRBV24-1; D is undetermined. The V end lost 2 bases, the J end lost 2 bases, and 9 bases lay between the germline ends. Germline CDR1 KGHDR, CDR2 SFDVKD. This CDR3 is built from 15 residues. As DNA, the CDR3 is TGTGCCACCAGTGATTCGGGAAAGCCTGGAAACACCATATATTTT. Protein: CATSDSGKPGNTIYF.

The rearrangement uses TRBV19 and TRBJ1-2; D is unresolved. The CDR3 loop spans 13 amino acids. V gave up 7 bases and J gave up 8 bases, with 17 bases separating them. Germline V gene sequence: CDR1 LNHDA, CDR2 SQIVND (reference sequence). CDR3 amino acids: CASNPERGGGYTF. In DNA form, the CDR3 reads TGTGCCAGTAACCCCGAGAGAGGCGGCGGCTACACCTTC.

This clone is a singleton in its sample. This chain connects TRBV28 to TRBJ2-1, with TRBD2 matching over 8 bases. The length of the CDR3 is 19 residues. CDR1 is MDHEN, CDR2 SYDVKM, per germline. The J segment lost 4 bases and the V segment lost 0 bases, leaving 14 bases of the junction unmatched. CDR3 DNA sequence: TGTGCCAGCAGTTTATGGGCGGGGCTAGCGGGCGCGTTTTACAATGAGCAGTTCTTC. It specifies CASSLWAGLAGAFYNEQFF.

The chain uses TRBV18 and TRBJ2-5; 15 positions match TRBD2. The CDR3 is 16 amino acids. Germline trimming cut 8 bases from V and 4 bases from J; bases unmatched to any gene: 8. Germline CDR1 KGHSH, CDR2 LQKENI. The DNA for the CDR3 is TGTGCCAGCACGGGACTAGCGGGAGGAGGTGGAGAGACCCAGTACTTC. This encodes CASTGLAGGGGETQYF.

J is TRBJ1-5 and V is TRBV25-1; 10 bases align to TRBD1. CDR1 is MGHDK, CDR2 SYGVNS, per germline. The CDR3 contains 15 residues. J was trimmed by 7 bases and V by 4 bases; bases with no gene match: 7. The CDR3 nucleotides read TGTGCCAGCAGTGGGGGGACAGGGGACTACCAGCCCCAGCATTTT. Amino acid sequence: CASSGGTGDYQPQHF.

This rearrangement joins TRBV5-1 to TRBJ2-3, with no clear D. V was cut by 4 bases and J by 4 bases, with 19 bases left in between. The CDR3 spans 16 residues. Germline V gene lookup returns CDR1 SGHRS and CDR2 YFSETQ. In nucleotides, the CDR3 is TGCGCCAGCAGCACCCTTCGCCCGAGAGCCTCAGATACGCAGTATTTT. The encoded protein is CASSTLRPRASDTQYF.

The chain has TRBV28 and TRBJ1-5, with D uncertain. The germline V gene encodes CDR1 MDHEN and CDR2 SYDVKM. The CDR3 runs to 12 residues. The V end lost 2 bases, the J end lost 7 bases, and 6 bases lay between the germline ends. In DNA, the CDR3 is TGTGCCAGCAGTTTACTAATGCAGCCCCAGCATTTT. Residues: CASSLLMQPQHF.

This chain links TRBV10-3 with TRBJ2-2, with D possibly TRBD1 on 7 matching bases. Germline CDR1 reads ENHRY; CDR2 reads SYGVKD. V was shortened by 6 bases and J by 4 bases, with 15 bases between the two germline ends. This CDR3 comprises 15 residues. CDR3 residues: CAIRSGGTTTGELFF. CDR3 nucleotides: TGTGCCATCAGGTCAGGGGGGACGACCACCGGGGAGCTGTTTTTT.

On this clone itself: The sample holds other DNA sequences that translate to the same CDR3. This chain connects TRBV3-1 (or the pseudogene TRBV3-2) to TRBJ1-1; a weak D match, TRBD1 (6 bases). CDR1 LGHDT and CDR2 YNNKEL come from the germline V gene (reference sequence). The CDR3 is made up of 13 amino acids. V was shortened by 3 bases and J by 5 bases, with 10 bases between the two germline ends. The CDR3 here is CASSQQQGTEAFF. The CDR3 region has the DNA TGTGCCAGCAGCCAGCAACAGGGAACTGAAGCTTTCTTT.

The rearrangement uses TRBV2 and TRBJ2-2; 8 bases agree with TRBD2. The germline CDR1 and CDR2 sequences are SNHLY and FYNNEI. V lost 7 bases to trimming and J lost 5 bases; unmatched junction nucleotides: 12. The CDR3 length is 16 residues. CDR3 nucleotide sequence: TGTGCCAGCACCGGCAGCGTAGCGGGATGGACCGGGGAGCTGTTTTTT. Translation: CASTGSVAGWTGELFF.

DNA of the CDR3: TGTGCCAGTAGTCCGACGGGAGCTAACTATGGCTACACCTTC. This translates into CASSPTGANYGYTF. The V call is TRBV19, the J call TRBJ1-2; the D is unclear. This CDR3 comprises 14 residues. V lost 5 bases to trimming and J lost 0 bases, with 10 bases between them. Germline V gene sequence: CDR1 LNHDA, CDR2 SQIVND (reference sequence).